A selection of T cell receptor beta chains follows, all from one sample in a study of blood T cells in healthy people across ages. TCRdb recomputed calls from the 5' RACE reads with MiXCR, one row per CDR3 protein. The sample shows about 640,000 distinct CDR3 sequences, under 65% of them seen only once. The sequenced material came from blood. Receptors were obtained from a man aged 60 to 75 in good health. Each CDR3 is given with its conserved first and last residue. The D gene is left open where the match is weak. Clone size, where shown, is once, few, many, or a class for clones that have expanded.

DNA | CDR3 | J | V | size | D
TGTGCCAGCAGTGACACCGGGACTAGCCGCGAGCAGTACTTC | CASSDTGTSREQYF | TRBJ2-7 | TRBV6-1 | NA | TRBD2
TGCGCCAGCAGCCAAGTGGCAGCCTACGAGCAGTACTTC | CASSQVAAYEQYF | TRBJ2-7 | TRBV4-1 | NA | NA
TGCAGTGCTAGAGATGCTAGCGGGGGCTACGAGCAGTACTTC | CSARDASGGYEQYF | TRBJ2-7 | TRBV20-1 | few | TRBD2
TGCGCCAGCAGCTTGTTAGATCGAAACACCGGGGAGCTGTTTTTT | CASSLLDRNTGELFF | TRBJ2-2 | TRBV5-1 | NA | NA
TGTGCCAGCAGCTTAGCACAGGGGGCGCAGAACACTGAAGCTTTCTTT | CASSLAQGAQNTEAFF | TRBJ1-1 | TRBV11-2 | NA | TRBD1
TGTGCCAGCAGTATCACGGGGGTTATGAACACTGAAGCTTTCTTT | CASSITGVMNTEAFF | TRBJ1-1 | TRBV27 | NA | NA
TGCAGCGTTGAAAGAAGGGCGGGGGGGGACAATGAGCAGTACTTC | CSVERRAGGDNEQYF | TRBJ2-7 | TRBV29-1 | NA | TRBD2
TGTGCCAGCAATCGGGTGAATGGCTACACCTTC | CASNRVNGYTF | TRBJ1-2 | TRBV27 | many | NA
TGCGCCAGCAGCTTCGGGCAGTGGGCAGATACGCAGTATTTT | CASSFGQWADTQYF | TRBJ2-3 | TRBV5-1 | NA | NA
TGTGCCAGCAGTGATGGACTAGCAAGAAGGAGTGAGCAGTTCTTC | CASSDGLARRSEQFF | TRBJ2-1 | TRBV2 | NA | TRBD2
TGTGCCAGCAGCTTGAGTGTCGAGCTCCGGAATGAGCAGTTCTTC | CASSLSVELRNEQFF | TRBJ2-1 | TRBV7-2 | NA | NA
TGTGCCAGCGAGATGCTTGGCACAGATACGCAGTATTTT | CASEMLGTDTQYF | TRBJ2-3 | TRBV12-3/TRBV12-4 | once | NA
TGCAGCGTTGACTACTATGGCTACACCTTC | CSVDYYGYTF | TRBJ1-2 | TRBV29-1 | NA | NA
TGTGCCAGCAGTCCCCGGACAGGGGGCGAGGAACAGCCCCAGCATTTT | CASSPRTGGEEQPQHF | TRBJ1-5 | TRBV27 | few | TRBD1
TGTGCCAGCAGTTACGCCGGACTAGCGGACTTAGAGACCCAGTACTTC | CASSYAGLADLETQYF | TRBJ2-5 | TRBV6-2/TRBV6-3 | NA | TRBD2
TGCAGTGCGTCAACCGGGACCGCCGAAGAGACCCAGTACTTC | CSASTGTAEETQYF | TRBJ2-5 | TRBV20-1 | NA | NA
TGTGCCAGCAGTTACCGGAGGCCGAACACCGGGGAGCTGTTTTTT | CASSYRRPNTGELFF | TRBJ2-2 | TRBV6-5 | once | NA
TGTGCCAGCAGCTTAGCGTCGCACACCGGGGAGCTGTTTTTT | CASSLASHTGELFF | TRBJ2-2 | TRBV7-2 | NA | NA
TGTGCCAGCAGCTTGGGACTCTTCATCGACAATGAGCAGTTCTTC | CASSLGLFIDNEQFF | TRBJ2-1 | TRBV5-5 | NA | NA
TGTGCCAGCAGTTCCGGGACGATGGAGACCCAGTACTTC | CASSSGTMETQYF | TRBJ2-5 | TRBV28 | many | NA
TGTGCCAGCAGCGGGTGGTCCTCGAACACTGAAGCTTTCTTT | CASSGWSSNTEAFF | TRBJ1-1 | TRBV5-5 | NA | NA
TGCAGTGCTCAGACTCACTCCTACGAGCAGTACTTC | CSAQTHSYEQYF | TRBJ2-7 | TRBV20-1 | many | NA
TGTGCCAGCAGTTTAGCTCGTAGCGGGGGGCTCAATGAGCAGTTCTTC | CASSLARSGGLNEQFF | TRBJ2-1 | TRBV12-3/TRBV12-4 | NA | TRBD2
TGTGCCAGCAGCTTTGTAGCGGGGCGATACAATGAGCAGTTCTTC | CASSFVAGRYNEQFF | TRBJ2-1 | TRBV7-2 | NA | TRBD2
TGTGCCAGCAGTGACCACCCCCAGGGAAGGAGGGGCAATCAGCCCCAGCATTTT | CASSDHPQGRRGNQPQHF | TRBJ1-5 | TRBV2 | many | NA
TGCGCCAGCAGCTTGCGGGGGGGTTCCAATGAGCAGTTCTTC | CASSLRGGSNEQFF | TRBJ2-1 | TRBV5-1 | NA | TRBD2
TGTGCCAGCGAGACTAGCGGACTCTACAATGAGCAGTTCTTC | CASETSGLYNEQFF | TRBJ2-1 | TRBV6-1 | NA | TRBD2
TGCAGATACCTAGCGGGGGGGAGGAATGAGCAGTTCTTC | CRYLAGGRNEQFF | TRBJ2-1 | TRBV20-1 | NA | TRBD2
TGTGCCAGCAGCTTAGAAGGGGGCACCGGGGAGCTGTTTTTT | CASSLEGGTGELFF | TRBJ2-2 | TRBV7-2 | NA | NA
TGTGCCAGCACCTTAGCACAGGGGGTAGGCGGGGAGCTGTTTTTT | CASTLAQGVGGELFF | TRBJ2-2 | TRBV6-5 | NA | TRBD1
TGTGCCAGCAGCCAAGATTCCAGGGGGACAGATACGCAGTATTTT | CASSQDSRGTDTQYF | TRBJ2-3 | TRBV3-1 | NA | TRBD1
TGCGCCAGCAGCCCATACCCGGCCGGTGAGCAGTTCTTC | CASSPYPAGEQFF | TRBJ2-1 | TRBV5-1 | NA | NA
TGTGCCAGCAGTGACGGCAGAAACTACGAGCAGTACTTC | CASSDGRNYEQYF | TRBJ2-7 | TRBV6-5 | NA | NA
TGTGCCAGCAGTCCGACCGGGGGGGTTGGTGAAGCTTTCTTT | CASSPTGGVGEAFF | TRBJ1-1 | TRBV6-5 | NA | NA
TGTGCCAGCAGCCCGGCCGGGACCACGGGACAGCCCCAGCATTTT | CASSPAGTTGQPQHF | TRBJ1-5 | TRBV5-8 | NA | NA
TGTGCCAGCAGTACCGACAGGGAAGGGCAGTTCTTC | CASSTDREGQFF | TRBJ2-1 | TRBV2 | NA | TRBD1
TGTGCCAGCAGTGAAGACAGGCGAACGCAGTATTTT | CASSEDRRTQYF | TRBJ2-3 | TRBV2 | NA | NA
TGTGCCAGCTCACCTCCACAGGAGTCCGGGGCCAACGTCCTGACTTTC | CASSPPQESGANVLTF | TRBJ2-6 | TRBV18 | once | NA
TGTGCCAGCAGTTACGGGACTAGCGGTGTTTATACGCAGTATTTT | CASSYGTSGVYTQYF | TRBJ2-3 | TRBV6-2/TRBV6-3 | NA | TRBD2
TGCGCCAGCAGCTTGATTGAGGAAGGGACCAATGAGCAGTTCTTC | CASSLIEEGTNEQFF | TRBJ2-1 | TRBV5-1 | NA | NA
TGTGCCAGCAGTTACTCGACAGGCTACACCTTC | CASSYSTGYTF | TRBJ1-2 | TRBV6-6 | few | NA
TGTGCCAGCAGCCCGGGACTAGCGGGCCTCCGGGATACGCAGTATTTT | CASSPGLAGLRDTQYF | TRBJ2-3 | TRBV5-6 | NA | TRBD2
TGTGCCAGCACATCGGGTGGGCCTAGCGGTAACAATGAGCAGTTCTTC | CASTSGGPSGNNEQFF | TRBJ2-1 | TRBV27 | once | TRBD2
TGTGCCAGCAGCACCAGCGGGGGGAAGGACAATGAGCAGTTCTTC | CASSTSGGKDNEQFF | TRBJ2-1 | TRBV5-4 | NA | TRBD2